Listed here is a single TCR beta chain. The antigen remains undetermined. This record comes from a study of shared clonotypes between healthy human individuals. Whole-study findings and limits: A small donor pool kept down the genetic and exposure-history diversity that was represented.

Genomic DNA belonging to each subset was distributed in equal measure over several immunoSEQ plates. TCRdb's copy holds only in-frame clones and misses some; the assay was immunoSEQ multiplex PCR. The sample includes fewer than 700,000 clones, around 78% of them seen just once. CDR3 size: 13 residues. V lost 6 bases, J lost 5 bases, and 10 bases lay in between. CDR1 LNHDA and CDR2 SQIVND come from the germline V gene (reference sequence). The source is a woman aged 40 to 49 in good health. Some clones in this sample may be carry-over from other donors' samples. Sequenced sample: PBMCs. This chain links TRBV19 with TRBJ2-2; the D call may be TRBD1 or TRBD2 (5 bases each). Here the CDR3 DNA reads TGTGCCAGTAGAGGGACGGAAACCGGGGAGCTGTTTTTT. Its translation is CASRGTETGELFF.